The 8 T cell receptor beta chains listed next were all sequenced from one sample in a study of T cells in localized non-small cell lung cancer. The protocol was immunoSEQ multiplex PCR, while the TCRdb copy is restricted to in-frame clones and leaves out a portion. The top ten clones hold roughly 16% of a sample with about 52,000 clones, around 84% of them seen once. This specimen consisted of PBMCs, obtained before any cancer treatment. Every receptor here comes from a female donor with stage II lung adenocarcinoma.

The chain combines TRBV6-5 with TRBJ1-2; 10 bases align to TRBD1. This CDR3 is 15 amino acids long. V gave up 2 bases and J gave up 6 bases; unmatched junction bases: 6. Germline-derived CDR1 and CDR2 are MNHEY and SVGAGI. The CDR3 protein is CASSYGPGTGDGYTF. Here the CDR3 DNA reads TGTGCCAGCAGTTACGGGCCAGGGACAGGGGATGGCTACACCTTC.

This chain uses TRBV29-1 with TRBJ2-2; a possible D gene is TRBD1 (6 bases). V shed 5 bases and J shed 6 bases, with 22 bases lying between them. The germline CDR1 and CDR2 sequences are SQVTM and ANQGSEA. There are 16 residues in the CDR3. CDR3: CSVSWTAPKAPGELFF. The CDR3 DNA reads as TGCAGCGTTTCCTGGACAGCCCCGAAAGCACCCGGGGAGCTGTTTTTT.

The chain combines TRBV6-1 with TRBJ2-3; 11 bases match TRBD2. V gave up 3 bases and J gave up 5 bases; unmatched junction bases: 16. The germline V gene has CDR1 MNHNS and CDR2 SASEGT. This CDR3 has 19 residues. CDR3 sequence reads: CASSDVARSGTSGRDTQYF. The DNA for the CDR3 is TGTGCCAGCAGTGATGTCGCGCGGTCTGGGACTAGCGGTAGAGATACGCAGTATTTT.

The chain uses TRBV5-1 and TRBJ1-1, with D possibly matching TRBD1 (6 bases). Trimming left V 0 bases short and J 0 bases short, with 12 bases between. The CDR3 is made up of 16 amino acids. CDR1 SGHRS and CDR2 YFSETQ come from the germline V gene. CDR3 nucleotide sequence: TGCGCCAGCAGCTTGGTGGGGGCAGAAATGAACACTGAAGCTTTCTTT. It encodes CASSLVGAEMNTEAFF.

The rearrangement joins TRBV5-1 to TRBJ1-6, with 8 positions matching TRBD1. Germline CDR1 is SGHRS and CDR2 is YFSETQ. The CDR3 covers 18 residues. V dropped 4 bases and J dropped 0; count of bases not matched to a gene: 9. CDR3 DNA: TGCGCCAGCAGCCCAAGACAGGGGTTGAGCTCCTATAATTCACCCCTCCACTTT. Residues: CASSPRQGLSSYNSPLHF.

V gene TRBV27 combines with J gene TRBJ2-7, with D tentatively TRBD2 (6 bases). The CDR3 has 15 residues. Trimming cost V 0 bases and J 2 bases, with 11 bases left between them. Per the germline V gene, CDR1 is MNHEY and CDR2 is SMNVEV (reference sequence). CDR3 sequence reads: CASSLSGGLTYEQYF. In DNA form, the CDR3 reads TGTGCCAGCAGTTTATCTGGGGGACTTACCTACGAGCAGTACTTC.

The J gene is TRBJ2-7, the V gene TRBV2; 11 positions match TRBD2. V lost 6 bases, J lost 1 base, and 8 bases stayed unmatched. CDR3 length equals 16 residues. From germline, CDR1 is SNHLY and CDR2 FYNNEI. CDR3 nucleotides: TGTGCCAGCAGACCCCCACTAGCGGGGGCATCCTACGAGCAGTACTTC. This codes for CASRPPLAGASYEQYF.

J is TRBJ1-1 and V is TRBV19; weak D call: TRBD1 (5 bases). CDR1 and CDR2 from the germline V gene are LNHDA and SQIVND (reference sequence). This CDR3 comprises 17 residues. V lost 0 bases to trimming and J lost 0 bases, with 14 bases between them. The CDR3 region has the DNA TGTGCCAGTAGTATAGATAACACAGGCGCCATGAACACTGAAGCTTTCTTT. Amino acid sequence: CASSIDNTGAMNTEAFF.